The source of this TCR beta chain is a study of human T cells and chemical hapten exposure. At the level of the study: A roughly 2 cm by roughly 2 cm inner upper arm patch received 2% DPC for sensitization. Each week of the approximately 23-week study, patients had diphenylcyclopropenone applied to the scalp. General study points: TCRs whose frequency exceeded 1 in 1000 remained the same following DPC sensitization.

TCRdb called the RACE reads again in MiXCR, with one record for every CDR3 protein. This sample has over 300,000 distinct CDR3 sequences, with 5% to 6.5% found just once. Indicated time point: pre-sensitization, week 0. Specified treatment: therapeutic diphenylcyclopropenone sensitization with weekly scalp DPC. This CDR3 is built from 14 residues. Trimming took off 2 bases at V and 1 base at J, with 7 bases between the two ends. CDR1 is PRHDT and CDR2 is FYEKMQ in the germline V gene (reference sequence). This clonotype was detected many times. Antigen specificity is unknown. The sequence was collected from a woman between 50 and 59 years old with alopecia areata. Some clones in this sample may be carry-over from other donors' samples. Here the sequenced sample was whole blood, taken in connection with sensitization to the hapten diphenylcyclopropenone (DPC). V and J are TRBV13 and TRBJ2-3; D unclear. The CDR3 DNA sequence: TGTGCCAGCAGCTTACCCCCCCGCACAGATACGCAGTATTTT. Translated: CASSLPPRTDTQYF. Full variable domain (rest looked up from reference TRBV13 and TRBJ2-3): AAGVIQSPRHLIKEKRETATLKCYPIPRHDTVYWYQQGPGQDPQFLISFYEKMQSDKGSIPDRFSAQQFSDYHSELNMSSLELGDSALYFCASSLPPRTDTQYFGPGTRLTVL.